This TCR beta chain was obtained from a study of T cells in Graves' hyperthyroidism and ophthalmopathy (dated by TCRdb to about 2019). Regarding the study in general: Peripheral blood was sampled at the time of initial diagnosis, prior to any treatment. A discovery cohort of around 100 patients, about 44 with Graves' ophthalmopathy and approximately 60 with stable Graves' hyperthyroidism, was used to find distinguishing TCR V-J signatures. An independent validation cohort of under 20 hyperthyroidism patients and roughly 16 patients who later progressed to ophthalmopathy tested prospective prediction of ophthalmopathy. The 95 to 100 discovery patients were randomly divided into training and test sets at a 7:3 ratio. In several Graves' hyperthyroidism patients, the study also compared T-cell repertoires from thyroid tissue with T-cell repertoires from blood. Following sampling, methimazole starting at 30 mg daily was given to hyperthyroidism patients, and high-dose intravenous methylprednisolone was given to ophthalmopathy patients. According to the paper, TCR Vbeta CDR3 sequencing was carried out on about 140 peripheral blood samples, which came from fewer than 50 ophthalmopathy, about 75 hyperthyroidism and approximately 17 progressor patients. What the study reported, not specific to this receptor: Most expanded thyroid clonotypes (frequency above 0.001) were also detected in blood, a finding suggesting that blood repertoires may reflect thyroid immune responses. A 13 V-J signature model separated ophthalmopathy from stable hyperthyroidism, with nearly 90% sensitivity and roughly 81% specificity in cross-validation and 80%/75% in testing. No statistical method was used to fix the sample size in advance, and group allocation was not hidden from the investigators. During validation, the model predicted progression to ophthalmopathy a median of approximately six months ahead of onset, with roughly 65% sensitivity and around 73% specificity.

Graves' hyperthyroidism was defined as stable when no progression to ophthalmopathy occurred over 18 months of follow-up. Hyperthyroidism patients were aged 18 to 65 years and newly diagnosed, with disease duration of less than 2 months. Any patient with an uncontrolled infection, another autoimmune disease, pregnancy or lactation was excluded. Diagnoses relied on clinical symptoms, serum thyroxine and TRAb, thyroid ultrasound and orbital computed tomography. PBMCs were separated from 10 ml of fresh peripheral blood using Ficoll-Paque density gradient centrifugation. Total RNA was extracted with Trizol reagent, and quality was checked on an Agilent 2100 Bioanalyzer. The TCR beta CDR3 regions were amplified from the RNA transcripts. The TCR CDR3 was subjected to a first round of RT-PCR using the HTBI primer set and the Qiagen OneStep RT-PCR kit. The libraries were constructed in a second round of multiplex PCR and then size-selected and purified. Paired-end sequencing of the libraries was performed with 100 bp reads on an Illumina HiSeq2000. The published analysis was carried out like this. Raw data were processed with SOAPnuke, discarding reads with adapters, uncalled bases, mean Phred below 15, or no exact constant-primer or identifier match. High-quality paired reads were merged using COPE v1.2.5, and each unique nucleotide sequence was defined as a clonotype. Clonotypes were aligned to IMGT TRBV, TRBD and TRBJ reference segments using MiTCR v1.1. Only V-J combinations with frequency above 0.0001, covering about 99% of repertoires, were analysed. A TCS score was defined as the ratio between F50 (clonal expansion) and ExV (chaos), using BLOSUM62-based TCRdist between CDR3 peptides within each V-J. Welch's t-statistics and random forest reduced 450 to 600 V-J features to fewer than 15, which were used in a naive Bayes classifier (R e1071). The Morisita-Horn index was used to measure how similar the thyroid and blood repertoires were. TCRdb redid the processing of the public reads, applying fastp at Q25 and MiXCR, and retained in-frame beta chains. Entries are consolidated by CDR3 protein sequence, retaining the most common genes and DNA. These V and J calls are TCRdb output, not the study's own analysis. Here the sample has nearly 750,000 distinct CDR3 sequences; 35% occur a single time. The top ten hold around 30% of the sample.

Comments on this clonotype: This receptor's antigen is unknown. No base quality values were provided; no much bigger clone lies one nucleotide off.

V is clipped by 0 bases and J by 5 bases, and the sequence between their germline boundaries is 4 bases long. The CDR1 and CDR2 encoded by the germline V gene are LGHNA and YSLEER. The CDR3, cysteine through phenylalanine, is 13 amino acids long. Kept here is only the CDR3 DNA, which spans 39 bases and is read in frame from base 1. This receptor was identified in a woman aged 40 to 49 with Graves' hyperthyroidism. The material sequenced was blood. The V and J segments used are TRBV4-3 and TRBJ1-4, with the D gene too uncertain to name. The DNA sequence is given as TGCGCCAGCAGCCAAGATCGAAATGAAAAACTGTTTTTT. This yields the protein CASSQDRNEKLFF.